The T cell receptor (beta chain) under discussion was sequenced for a study of regulatory T cells in long-lasting Graves disease. Study results and caveats: Persistent patients shared more public clonotypes (about 2,900) than new patients (roughly 1,000). What was studied was peripheral blood only, and not thyroid tissue.

This clonotype was seen repeatedly, ten times or more. Its antigen remains unknown. Construction of the TCR beta libraries employed iRepertoire HTBI primers in conjunction with Arm-PCR of CDR3 regions. MiXCR was run by TCRdb on the multiplex PCR reads, yielding one entry per CDR3 protein. Of 350,000 to 550,000 distinct CDR3 sequences in the sample, 16% were seen once. Time point: newly diagnosed GD, antithyroid drugs for less than 3 months. PBMC RNA was the source of the TCR library. An endocrinology department located in Xi'an, China, was where the patients came from. From germline, CDR1 is SEHNR and CDR2 FQNEAQ (reference sequence). This CDR3 is built from 14 residues. Trimming removed 3 bases from V and 3 bases from J, with 10 bases in between. Another study also made use of these data, one on T cells in Graves' hyperthyroidism and ophthalmopathy. This second study says: Graves' hyperthyroidism without ophthalmopathy progression within 18 months was termed stable.

This specimen consisted of peripheral blood mononuclear cells (PBMCs), obtained at new diagnosis, from a patient treated with antithyroid drugs. The TCR originated in a woman between 18 and 29 years old with Graves disease. V usage is TRBV7-9 and J usage is TRBJ2-3; D is unresolved. This chain's CDR3 is CASSFGRRTDTQYF. The CDR3 DNA reads TGTGCCAGCAGCTTCGGACGCAGGACAGATACGCAGTATTTT. Supplemented by reference TRBV7-9 and TRBJ2-3, the full variable domain reads DTGVSQNPRHKITKRGQNVTFRCDPISEHNRLYWYRQTLGQGPEFLTYFQNEAQLEKSRLLSDRFSAERPKGSFSTLEIQRTEQGDSAMYLCASSFGRRTDTQYFGPGTRLTVL.